The 22 T cell receptor beta chains in this list originate from one sample, sequenced in a study of blood T cell repertoires in COVID-19. Measured with immunoSEQ multiplex PCR; TCRdb has only the in-frame clones, and not every one. This repertoire shows roughly 280,000 clones, roughly 90% found once; its top ten account for around 11%. The sample taken for sequencing was peripheral blood. These TCRs come from a woman under 40 with COVID-19, enrolled during active disease.

This chain links TRBV7-9 with TRBJ2-7; 9 bases are a match to TRBD1. The germline V gene encodes CDR1 SEHNR and CDR2 FQNEAQ (reference sequence). This CDR3 is built from 15 residues. Trimming cost V 4 bases and J 3 bases; bases outside gene matches: 7. CDR3 bases: TGTGCCAGCAGCTCCGGACAGGGGAAGGGCTACGAGCAGTACTTC. The encoded protein is CASSSGQGKGYEQYF. Full variable domain (remainder filled in from reference TRBV7-9 and TRBJ2-7): DTGVSQNPRHKITKRGQNVTFRCDPISEHNRLYWYRQTLGQGPEFLTYFQNEAQLEKSRLLSDRFSAERPKGSFSTLEIQRTEQGDSAMYLCASSSGQGKGYEQYFGPGTRLTVT.

This CDR3 reads CASSLRQGSGANVLTF. The CDR3 DNA is TGCGCCAGCAGCTTGCGACAGGGCTCTGGGGCCAACGTCCTGACTTTC. The chain carries TRBV5-1 and TRBJ2-6; 7 nucleotides line up with TRBD1. Germline V gene data show CDR1 as SGHRS and CDR2 as YFSETQ. The CDR3 has 16 amino acids. The V segment lost 1 base and the J segment 0 bases; nucleotides outside the gene matches: 1.

CDR3 loop: CASSLDRGGNQPQHF. Here the CDR3 DNA reads TGTGCCAGCAGCCTCGACAGGGGTGGCAATCAGCCCCAGCATTTT. V usage is TRBV6-2 or TRBV6-3 and J usage is TRBJ1-5; the match to TRBD1 covers 8 bases. The CDR3 length is 15 residues. J gave up 2 bases and V 6 bases, and 6 bases lay outside the gene matches. Germline CDR1 reads MNHEY; CDR2 reads SVGEGT.

This chain links TRBV28 with TRBJ1-3; D may be TRBD1 (5 bases). The ends were cut back, 0 bases at V and 2 bases at J, with 8 bases in the middle. The CDR3 has 15 amino acids. Germline V gene lookup returns CDR1 MDHEN and CDR2 SYDVKM. The CDR3 DNA is TGTGCCAGCAGTTTATGGGAGGGGACTGGAAACACCATATATTTT. Amino acids: CASSLWEGTGNTIYF.

This chain links TRBV25-1 with TRBJ2-5; tentatively, D is TRBD2 (6 bases). Between the trimmed V and J ends, which lost 3 bases and 2 bases, there was a span of 13 bases. The CDR3 loop spans 15 amino acids. CDR1 and CDR2 (germline): MGHDK, SYGVNS. For the CDR3, the DNA is TGTGCCAGCAGTGATGGAGGAGGGGCACAAGAGACCCAGTACTTC. Translated: CASSDGGGAQETQYF.

CDR3 residues: CASSRPRDRGNNEQFF. In DNA form, the CDR3 reads TGTGCCAGCAGTCGCCCTCGGGACAGGGGTAACAATGAGCAGTTCTTC. The V call is TRBV6-2 or TRBV6-3, the J call TRBJ2-1, with 10 bases fitting TRBD1. The CDR3 has 16 residues. Germline V gives CDR1 MNHEY, CDR2 SVGEGT. The junction had 9 bases not matched to a gene; V was cut back by 5 bases and J by 5 bases.

Only a few counts were recorded for this clone. The V and J genes are TRBV10-1 and TRBJ2-7; the D gene is possibly TRBD1 (5 bases). CDR1 and CDR2 (germline): WNHNN, SYGVQD (reference sequence). CDR3 length: 13 amino acids. With 0 bases removed from V and 6 bases from J, the gap between germline ends came to 9 bases. CDR3 sequence: CASSESGRGEQYF. The CDR3 DNA reads TGCGCCAGCAGTGAGTCGGGAAGGGGCGAGCAGTACTTC.

The J gene is TRBJ2-7, the V gene TRBV6-5, with 8 nucleotides matching TRBD2. Trimming removed 9 bases from V and 6 bases from J; junction bases left unmatched: 16. Looked up from germline, CDR1 is MNHEY and CDR2 is SVGAGI. The CDR3 runs 15 residues. The CDR3 DNA reads TGTGCCAGTCGCCCGGGGGGGCAGGGATTGTCCGAGCAGTACTTC. It specifies CASRPGGQGLSEQYF.

This clone has only one observation. J is TRBJ2-7 and V is TRBV6-5; a possible D gene is TRBD2 (6 bases). CDR3 length equals 14 residues. Germline CDR1 MNHEY, CDR2 SVGAGI. V lost 9 bases and J 4 bases, leaving 19 bases between the germline ends. Here the CDR3 DNA reads TGTGCCAGGATCCGGGACTCACGGATATACGAGCAGTACTTC. It yields the protein CARIRDSRIYEQYF.

This rearrangement joins TRBV21-1 to TRBJ2-7; the table's D call of TRBD1 was not tested on the DNA. TRBV21-1 is a pseudogene. The CDR3 extends over 14 amino acids. The CDR3: CASSGRTDTYEQYF. The CDR3 DNA reads TGTGCCAGCAGCGGCCGGACAGACACCTACGAGCAGTACTTC.

As for this clone: Other DNA variants within this sample encode the same CDR3. This rearrangement joins TRBV7-2 to TRBJ2-7; no definite D call. V gave up 3 bases and J gave up 4 bases, with 4 bases separating them. CDR1 and CDR2 (germline): SGHTA, FQGNSA. The CDR3 length is 11 residues. The CDR3 spells CASSFQYEQYF. CDR3 in DNA: TGTGCCAGCAGCTTCCAATACGAGCAGTACTTC.

This chain uses TRBV19 with TRBJ1-5; 8 bases are a match to TRBD1. V shed 6 bases, J shed 6 bases, and the junction held 10 bases outside the gene matches. This CDR3 contains 15 residues. The germline gives CDR1 LNHDA, CDR2 SQIVND (reference sequence). The CDR3 sequence is CASREGRGQGQPQHF. CDR3 nucleotides: TGTGCCAGTAGGGAGGGCAGGGGGCAGGGTCAGCCCCAGCATTTT.

The chain recombines TRBV27 with TRBJ1-2, with D possibly matching TRBD1 (5 bases). V lost 3 bases to trimming and J lost 5 bases, with 10 bases between them. This CDR3 contains 13 residues. Germline V gene lookup returns CDR1 MNHEY and CDR2 SMNVEV (reference sequence). CDR3 protein: CASSFRAGYGYTF. CDR3 nucleotides: TGTGCCAGCAGTTTCCGGGCAGGGTATGGCTACACCTTC.

The gene calls are TRBV27 and TRBJ2-7; D is possibly TRBD1 (6 bases). Germline V gives CDR1 MNHEY, CDR2 SMNVEV (reference sequence). V lost 3 bases and J 0 bases, leaving 6 bases between the germline ends. This CDR3 region has 13 residues. The CDR3 DNA follows: TGTGCCAGCAGTTTGGACAGCTCCTACGAGCAGTACTTC. It codes for CASSLDSSYEQYF.

The chain has TRBV6-5 and TRBJ2-3, with TRBD2 as a possible D gene (5 bases). Germline values: CDR1 MNHEY, CDR2 SVGAGI. The germline V and J ends were trimmed by 3 bases and 2 bases, with 9 bases remaining between them. The CDR3 has 14 residues. CDR3 sequence (DNA): TGTGCCAGCAGTTATTCCGGACTCACAGATACGCAGTATTTT. Its protein product is CASSYSGLTDTQYF.

The chain combines TRBV9 with TRBJ2-3; 7 nucleotides align to TRBD2. The CDR3 loop spans 17 amino acids. V lost 4 bases and J lost 4; bases outside the gene matches: 15. Germline V gives CDR1 SGDLS, CDR2 YYNGEE. CDR3 region: CASSPSPERGLSDTQYF. The CDR3, as DNA: TGTGCCAGCAGCCCTAGCCCGGAGCGGGGCCTATCAGATACGCAGTATTTT. Filled out from reference TRBV9 and TRBJ2-3, the complete variable domain reads DSGVTQTPKHLITATGQRVTLRCSPRSGDLSVYWYQQSLDQGLQFLIQYYNGEERAKGNILERFSAQQFPDLHSELNLSSLELGDSALYFCASSPSPERGLSDTQYFGPGTRLTVL.

V is TRBV7-9 and J is TRBJ1-2; TRBD1 matches 10 bases. CDR3 length: 13 amino acids. V shed 5 bases, J shed 4 bases, and the junction held 1 base outside the gene matches. The V gene's germline CDR1 is SEHNR and CDR2 FQNEAQ (reference sequence). The CDR3 DNA reads as TGTGCCAGCAGCCGGGACAGGGGCTATGGCTACACCTTC. Its translation is CASSRDRGYGYTF.

This chain connects TRBV6-2 or TRBV6-3 to TRBJ1-6; TRBD1 matches 10 bases. The CDR3 is 16 residues long. Germline lookup yields CDR1 MNHEY and CDR2 SVGEGT. With V trimmed by 6 bases and J by 7 bases, 9 bases remained unmatched. CDR3 in amino acids: CASSPTTGGVNSPLHF. The DNA of the CDR3 is TGTGCCAGCAGCCCTACGACAGGGGGCGTAAATTCACCCCTCCACTTT.

The chain uses TRBV29-1 and TRBJ2-1; D is undetermined. Germline CDR1 is SQVTM and CDR2 is ANQGSEA. The V gene lost 4 bases and the J gene lost 3 bases, with 10 bases spanning the gap. The CDR3 runs to 13 residues. CDR3 sequence (DNA): TGCAGCGTTGTTTCTTCTTTCTACAATGAGCAGTTCTTC. Amino acid sequence: CSVVSSFYNEQFF.

The chain carries TRBV6-5 and TRBJ2-4; tentative D call: TRBD1 (6 bases). The CDR3 sequence is 12 residues long. Germline CDR1 MNHEY, CDR2 SVGAGI. V lost 6 bases to trimming and J lost 6 bases, with 9 bases between them. The CDR3 sequence: CASRRTVNIQYF. The DNA of the CDR3 is TGTGCCAGCAGACGGACAGTAAACATTCAGTACTTC.

The gene calls are TRBV2 and TRBJ2-3; 9 nucleotides match TRBD2. The CDR3 spans 14 residues. CDR1 is SNHLY, CDR2 FYNNEI, per germline. The trim removed 7 bases at V and 6 bases at J, leaving 8 bases unmatched. This CDR3 reads CASTSRGGRDTQYF. The CDR3 nucleotides read TGTGCCAGCACGTCGCGGGGGGGGCGGGATACGCAGTATTTT.

This chain joins TRBV28 and TRBJ1-1, with D maybe TRBD1 (6 bases). Germline values: CDR1 MDHEN, CDR2 SYDVKM. The CDR3 sequence is 11 residues long. Trimming cost V 6 bases and J 7 bases, with 9 bases left between them. CDR3 loop: CASREQGEAFF. Written as DNA, the CDR3 is TGTGCCAGCAGGGAACAGGGTGAAGCTTTCTTT.